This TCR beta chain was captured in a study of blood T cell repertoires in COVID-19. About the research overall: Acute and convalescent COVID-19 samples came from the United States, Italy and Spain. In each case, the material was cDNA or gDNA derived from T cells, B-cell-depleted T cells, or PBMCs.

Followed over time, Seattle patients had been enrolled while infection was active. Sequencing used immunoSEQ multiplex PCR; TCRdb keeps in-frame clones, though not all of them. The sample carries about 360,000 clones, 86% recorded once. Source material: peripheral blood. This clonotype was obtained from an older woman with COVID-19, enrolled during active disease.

The CDR3 spells CASSEGGDGYTF. The CDR3 bases are TGTGCCAGCAGTGAAGGCGGGGACGGCTACACCTTC. J is TRBJ1-2 and V is TRBV6-1; weak D call: TRBD1 (5 bases). In germline, CDR1 is MNHNS, CDR2 SASEGT. The V end was cut by 1 base, the J end by 8 bases, with 8 bases between. This CDR3 has 12 residues.